This entry is about one T cell receptor beta chain. This clone was seen a single time. Its antigen specificity is not known. No much larger clone is present one base from it, and per-base qualities are unavailable. This entry is derived from a study of T cells in localized non-small cell lung cancer (dated by TCRdb to between 2020 and 2021). Notes on the research overall: The study examined T cell repertoires in 200 to 300 patients with early-stage NSCLC and compared tumors with uninvolved tumor-adjacent lungs. The cohort comprised roughly 240 treatment-naïve NSCLC patients with resected, localized lung tumors. The mean age of the NSCLC patients was 50 to 85 years, with approximately 130 men and 95 to 110 women.

The CDR3 holds 15 amino acids from the cysteine to the phenylalanine. Only the CDR3 DNA is retained, 45 bases long and in frame from the first base. For this chain, trimming is 3 bases at the V end and 9 bases at the J end, and the number of junction bases without a gene match is 12. CDR1 and CDR2, looked up from the germline V gene, are SGHDN and FVKESK. The paper as a whole reports these results and caveats: Higher T cell density in blood was associated with longer overall survival, whereas higher clonality in adjacent lung was associated with shorter survival. The highest T cell clonality was observed in uninvolved tumor-adjacent lung, where clonality exceeded that of tumor, suggesting that antigenic responses were more focused in uninvolved tumor-adjacent lung. A median of roughly 58 of the top 100 tumor clones were detected in paired uninvolved adjacent lung, and approximately 28 of these tumor clones were also found among the top 100 clones of the paired uninvolved adjacent lung. Because of the exploratory design, TCR variables were selected using unadjusted p-values without false-discovery rate correction. Multi-region tumor sequencing was not performed, so intratumor heterogeneity could not be excluded.

The immunoSEQ Assay was used to sequence TCR beta CDR3 regions from DNA. The authors' pipeline ran thus. T cell density was computed as TCR beta template counts normalized to usable DNA estimated by amplifying housekeeping genes. Using the preseqR package, richness was estimated by extrapolating to 120,000 templates for tissue samples and 400,000 templates for PBMC samples. Clonality was defined by subtracting Pielou's evenness from one. Differential abundance testing on productive amino-acid clonotypes, with a minimum total count of 5 and an alpha of 0.1, was used to identify tissue-enriched TCRs. Repertoire overlap between compartments was quantified with the Jaccard Index and Morisita Overlap Index. GLIPH grouped TCR beta CDR3s together with public tetramer-defined viral CDR3s, and a viral motif had to include at least three viral sequences and show V-gene enrichment. This is the immuneACCESS table as TCRdb keeps it, with only in-frame sequences that have V and J called. A part of the clones is gone; compared with another copy, unresolved V genes explain less than half, and the rest is unexplained. V and J calls and clone size follow that table, whereas D and trimming were derived from the DNA. The sample profile shows about 18,000 clones; under 85% of them were found once. Of the sample, around 25% is held by the ten largest clones.

At diagnosis, tumor, uninvolved tumor-adjacent lung and peripheral blood were collected and then preserved as a mix of FFPE and fresh-frozen material. Blood samples were analyzed as peripheral blood mononuclear cells for TCR repertoire profiling. The specimen was peripheral blood, collected before any cancer treatment. The receptor comes from a female donor of 60 years or more with stage I lung adenocarcinoma. The chain is encoded by TRBV14 joined to TRBJ2-7, with 9 middle bases fitting TRBD1. The DNA is TGTGCCAGCAGCCACAACCCTGCGGGACAGGGCGGGCAGTACTTC. Its translation reads: CASSHNPAGQGGQYF.